One sample yielded the 9 T cell receptor beta chains listed below, sequenced in a study of blood T cell repertoires in COVID-19. TCRdb's table, derived via immunoSEQ multiplex PCR, lists solely in-frame clones and lacks some. In the table there are more than 350,000 clones, over 75% of which are singletons. Sequencing input: peripheral blood. These receptors were obtained from a woman in her 30s with COVID-19, enrolled during active disease.

The chain is built from TRBV28 and TRBJ1-1; no clear D. V was trimmed by 5 bases and J by 0 bases, leaving 13 bases between them. The CDR3 spans 15 residues. Germline CDR1 reads MDHEN; CDR2 reads SYDVKM. The chain's CDR3 is CASSTRGLMNTEAFF. The CDR3 DNA is TGTGCCAGCAGTACCCGGGGTCTGATGAACACTGAAGCTTTCTTT.

This chain uses TRBV30 with TRBJ1-1, with a tentative D call TRBD1 (5 bases). Germline CDR1 reads GTSNPN; CDR2 reads SVGIG (reference sequence). The CDR3 totals 14 residues. Trimming cost V 1 base and J 3 bases, with 12 bases left between them. The chain's CDR3 is CAWSALGGDTEAFF. In DNA form, the CDR3 reads TGTGCCTGGAGTGCCCTGGGAGGGGACACTGAAGCTTTCTTT.

The gene calls are TRBV24-1 and TRBJ2-2, with D possibly being TRBD1 (5 bases). Germline V gene data show CDR1 as KGHDR and CDR2 as SFDVKD. The V and J ends lost 1 base and 2 bases respectively, with 10 bases between them. This CDR3 has 16 residues. The CDR3 loop is CATSDFSRENTGELFF. The DNA for the CDR3 is TGTGCCACCAGTGATTTCAGCAGGGAAAACACCGGGGAGCTGTTTTTT.

This chain links TRBV11-2 with TRBJ2-4, with 9 bases fitting TRBD1. This CDR3 comprises 16 residues. Germline loops: CDR1 SGHAT, CDR2 FQNNGV. The V segment lost 3 bases and the J segment 2 bases; nucleotides outside the gene matches: 5. CDR3 bases: TGTGCCAGCAGCTTGGGACAGGGTGGGTCCAAAAACATTCAGTACTTC. Its protein is CASSLGQGGSKNIQYF.

The rearrangement links TRBV6-2 or TRBV6-3 to TRBJ1-3; possibly TRBD1 for D (5 bases). The CDR3 runs 15 residues. Germline CDR1 MNHEY, CDR2 SVGEGT. The V gene lost 6 bases and the J gene lost 0 bases, with 12 bases spanning the gap. In nucleotides, the CDR3 is TGTGCCAGCAGCCGAGACAGCTACTCTGGAAACACCATATATTTT. As protein: CASSRDSYSGNTIYF.

In this sample, this clone turned up a few times. The J gene is TRBJ2-1, the V gene TRBV5-4, with TRBD1 matching 8 bases. Germline V lookup: CDR1 SGHNT, CDR2 YYREEE (reference sequence). V was pared by 0 bases and J by 4 bases, with 6 bases of the junction left unmatched. The CDR3 covers 16 residues. CDR3: CASSLADRVGYNEQFF. The CDR3 DNA reads TGTGCCAGCAGCTTGGCGGACAGGGTAGGGTACAATGAGCAGTTCTTC.

The V and J genes are TRBV5-1 and TRBJ1-5, with D possibly matching TRBD1 (6 bases). The length of the CDR3 is 15 residues. V was cut by 0 bases and J by 4 bases, with 11 bases left in between. Germline CDR1 SGHRS, CDR2 YFSETQ. The CDR3 DNA follows: TGCGCCAGCAGCTTGGAAACAGGGCTGAATCAGCCCCAGCATTTT. Translated: CASSLETGLNQPQHF.

This clone came up many times. This chain uses TRBV28 with TRBJ2-7; D possibly corresponds to TRBD1 (5 bases). V lost 4 bases, J lost 2 bases, and 9 bases lay in between. Germline loops: CDR1 MDHEN, CDR2 SYDVKM. This CDR3 has 13 amino acids. CDR3 protein: CASSSTATYEQYF. The CDR3 DNA reads as TGTGCCAGCAGTTCGACAGCCACCTACGAGCAGTACTTC.

The chain is built from TRBV5-1 and TRBJ1-2, with TRBD1 identical over 8 bases. Germline loops: CDR1 SGHRS, CDR2 YFSETQ. The CDR3 has 14 amino acids. V shed 4 bases, J shed 7 bases, and the junction held 9 bases outside the gene matches. The CDR3 DNA is TGCGCCAGCAGCCCGACAGCAGGGGGCGTTGGCTACACCTTC. This codes for CASSPTAGGVGYTF.